One sample yielded the 8 T cell receptor beta chains listed below, sequenced in a study of regulatory T cells in long-lasting Graves disease. Relying on iRepertoire HTBI primers and Arm-PCR of CDR3 regions, the team built TCR beta libraries. TCRdb recomputed calls from the multiplex PCR reads with MiXCR, one row per CDR3 protein. The sample yields more than 650,000 distinct CDR3 sequences, 25% to 35% seen once. Described time point: persistent/refractory GD, antithyroid drugs over 5 years with positive TRAb. PBMCs provided the RNA from which the TCR library was made. The material sequenced was peripheral blood mononuclear cells (PBMCs), taken when the disease was refractory, from a patient treated with antithyroid drugs. The source is a female donor with Graves disease.

This clonotype turned up a few times. The chain combines TRBV3-1 with TRBJ2-2; D ambiguous. The CDR3 consists of 15 residues. Germline V gene lookup returns CDR1 LGHDT and CDR2 YNNKEL (reference sequence). V was pared by 2 bases and J by 4 bases, with 11 bases between. The CDR3 loop is CASSQSPDGTGELFF. The CDR3 DNA reads as TGTGCCAGCAGCCAATCCCCCGACGGCACCGGGGAGCTGTTTTTT. Supplemented by reference TRBV3-1 and TRBJ2-2, the full variable domain reads DTAVSQTPKYLVTQMGNDKSIKCEQNLGHDTMYWYKQDSKKFLKIMFSYNNKELIINETVPNRFSPKSPDKAHLNLHINSLELGDSAVYFCASSQSPDGTGELFFGEGSRLTVL.

This clonotype was picked up many times. The chain joins TRBV30 to TRBJ1-1; the D is unclear. The CDR3 has 12 residues. Trimming pared 8 bases from V and 6 bases from J, leaving 16 bases between. Germline V gene data show CDR1 as GTSNPN and CDR2 as SVGIG (reference sequence). The CDR3 protein is CASRGVRAEAFF. In nucleotides, the CDR3 is TGTGCCAGTAGAGGCGTAAGGGCTGAAGCTTTCTTT.

The chain employs TRBV19 and TRBJ1-1; 9 nucleotides match TRBD1. The germline gives CDR1 LNHDA, CDR2 SQIVND (reference sequence). The CDR3 covers 14 residues. Losses at the gene ends were 3 bases for V and 4 bases for J; bases not matched to a gene: 3. CDR3 residues: CASSMGQGGTEAFF. The CDR3 DNA reads TGTGCCAGTAGTATGGGACAGGGAGGCACTGAAGCTTTCTTT. Combining the CDR3 with reference TRBV19 and TRBJ1-1 gives the whole variable domain DGGITQSPKYLFRKEGQNVTLSCEQNLNHDAMYWYRQDPGQGLRLIYYSQIVNDFQKGDIAEGYSVSREKKESFPLTVTSAQKNPTAFYLCASSMGQGGTEAFFGQGTRLTVV.

The chain has TRBV5-1 and TRBJ2-4; 9 bases align to TRBD1. Unmatched junction bases numbered 5, after V lost 4 bases and J lost 3 bases. CDR1 SGHRS and CDR2 YFSETQ come from the germline V gene. This CDR3 is built from 15 residues. The CDR3 is CASSTGGLDKNIQYF. The CDR3 nucleotides read TGCGCCAGCAGCACAGGGGGCCTCGACAAAAACATTCAGTACTTC.

This chain links TRBV20-1 with TRBJ2-7, with TRBD1 as a possible D gene (6 bases). V was trimmed by 4 bases and J by 1 base, leaving 11 bases between them. The CDR3 has 13 residues. Germline CDR1 DFQATT, CDR2 SNEGSKA (reference sequence). Here the CDR3 reads CSAKGTGSYEQYF. In DNA, the CDR3 is TGCAGTGCTAAGGGCACAGGGTCCTACGAGCAGTACTTC.

The J gene is TRBJ1-6, the V gene TRBV27; TRBD1 agrees at 8 bases. Germline V gene lookup returns CDR1 MNHEY and CDR2 SMNVEV (reference sequence). This CDR3 has 16 residues. The ends lost 4 bases at V and 7 bases at J; junction bases unmatched: 9. CDR3 nucleotides: TGTGCCAGCAGTTCACCAACGACAGGGGCGAATTCACCCCTCCACTTT. Protein sequence: CASSSPTTGANSPLHF.

The DNA of the CDR3 is TGTGCCAGCTTTTCGGGCGGGGGAGCGAGTTCACCCCTCCACTTT. It encodes CASFSGGGASSPLHF. The V and J genes are TRBV28 and TRBJ1-6, with D maybe TRBD1 (5 bases). Germline-derived CDR1 and CDR2 are MDHEN and SYDVKM. Trimming took 8 bases from V and 9 from J, leaving 20 bases between them. CDR3 length: 15 amino acids. The whole variable domain, filled in from reference TRBV28 and TRBJ1-6, reads DVKVTQSSRYLVKRTGEKVFLECVQDMDHENMFWYRQDPGLGLRLIYFSYDVKMKEKGDIPEGYSVSREKKERFSLILESASTNQTSMYLCASFSGGGASSPLHFGNGTRLTVT.

This clonotype was counted between two and nine times. The V call is TRBV5-6, the J call TRBJ1-6; tentative D call: TRBD1 (5 bases). CDR1 is SGHDT and CDR2 is YYEEEE in the germline V gene. CDR3 length: 15 residues. V was pared by 0 bases and J by 10 bases, with 14 bases between. The CDR3 nucleotides are TGTGCCAGCAGCTTGGAGCCAGGGTCAGGGTCACCCCTCCACTTT. Its translation is CASSLEPGSGSPLHF.